A selection of T cell receptor beta chains follows, all from one sample in a study of blood T cell repertoires in COVID-19. This table comes from immunoSEQ multiplex PCR, and its TCRdb copy is limited to in-frame clones, with some not included. The sample records roughly 200,000 clones, roughly 89% being singletons. Sequenced sample: PBMCs or T cells enriched from blood (not recorded which). These receptors were obtained from a woman between 35 and 50 years old with acute COVID-19. CDR3s include the opening cysteine and the closing phenylalanine or tryptophan. A D gene is named only where the DNA matches it firmly. Some rows mark clone size as missing; the rest say once, few, many or name a class of expanded clone.

-	TRBD2	TRBV2	TRBJ2-7	TGTGCCAGCTCTGGACTAGCGGGAAACGAGCAGTACTTC	CASSGLAGNEQYF
-	-	TRBV15	TRBJ1-1	TGTGCCACCAGCAGAGACCACGTAAAACTAGCTTTCTTT	CATSRDHVKLAFF
-	-	TRBV9	TRBJ1-4	TGTGCCAGCAGCCCATCGGACAGCGTTAATGAAAAACTGTTTTTT	CASSPSDSVNEKLFF
-	-	TRBV9	TRBJ2-3	TGTGCCAGCAGCGTAGTTAGCGGAGCGTCCGCAGATACGCAGTATTTT	CASSVVSGASADTQYF
-	TRBD1	TRBV7-3	TRBJ2-2	TGTGCCAGCAGCCCGAAGACAGGGGGCTATACCGGGGAGCTGTTTTTT	CASSPKTGGYTGELFF
-	-	TRBV25-1	TRBJ1-1	TGTGCCAGCAGTGAAAGGTCAGGGGAATGGGTTTTCTTT	CASSERSGEWVFF
once	-	TRBV12-3/TRBV12-4	TRBJ2-7	TGTGCCAGCAGCCGGACTCGTTACGAGCAGTACTTC	CASSRTRYEQYF
-	TRBD2	TRBV4-2	TRBJ2-3	TGTGCCAGCAGCCAAGAGACTAGCGGGGGGCTCACAGATACGCAGTATTTT	CASSQETSGGLTDTQYF
-	TRBD1	TRBV6-5	TRBJ2-5	TGTGCCAGCAGTTATGGACAGGCCGGGGAGACCCAGTACTTC	CASSYGQAGETQYF
-	TRBD1	TRBV4-2	TRBJ1-5	TGTGCCAGCAGCCAAGGACCACACGCAACAGGGGCGGATCAGCCCCAGCATTTT	CASSQGPHATGADQPQHF
-	-	TRBV11-2	TRBJ2-3	TGTGCCAGCAGCTTAGCCTACCCAGATACGCAGTATTTT	CASSLAYPDTQYF
once	TRBD1	TRBV7-2	TRBJ1-1	TGTGCCAGCAGCTTAGGGACAGGGGGCTTCACTGAAGCTTTCTTT	CASSLGTGGFTEAFF
-	-	TRBV24-1	TRBJ2-6	TGTGCCACCAGTGATTGGGACAGCAGGGGAGGTGGGGCCAACGTCCTGACTTTC	CATSDWDSRGGGANVLTF
-	-	TRBV18	TRBJ2-7	TGTGCCAGCTCACCCGGGACAAACCCTAGATACGAGCAGTACTTC	CASSPGTNPRYEQYF
-	TRBD1	TRBV19	TRBJ1-4	TGTGCCAGTAGTAACCAACAGGGGGCGTTTGAAAAACTGTTTTTT	CASSNQQGAFEKLFF
-	-	TRBV29-1	TRBJ2-7	TGCAGCGTTGAGGAGACGGAGGGCTACGAGCAGTACTTC	CSVEETEGYEQYF
once	TRBD2	TRBV7-2	TRBJ2-5	TGTGCCAGCAGCTCCAGCGGGGCTTCCCTGCAAGAGACCCAGTACTTC	CASSSSGASLQETQYF
-	-	TRBV7-9	TRBJ2-3	TGTGCCAGCAGCTTAGACCCTACCACAGATACGCAGTATTTT	CASSLDPTTDTQYF
-	TRBD2	TRBV27	TRBJ2-1	TGTGCCAGCAGTTTATACCTAGCGGGATCATTTTGGAATGAGCAGTTCTTC	CASSLYLAGSFWNEQFF
-	TRBD1	TRBV7-9	TRBJ2-3	TGTGCCAGCAGCGAACCCAAGACGGGACAGGGGGCTTGGACAGATACGCAGTATTTT	CASSEPKTGQGAWTDTQYF
-	TRBD2	TRBV29-1	TRBJ2-1	TGCAGCGTTAGCGGCCTCAGCGGGAGTGGTGAGCAGTTCTTC	CSVSGLSGSGEQFF
-	TRBD1	TRBV18	TRBJ1-2	TGTGCCAGCTCACCCGCACAGGGGCTTAACTATGGCTACACCTTC	CASSPAQGLNYGYTF